This entry lists 25 T cell receptor beta chains sequenced from one sample in a study of patients and donors after allogeneic stem cell transplantation. TCRdb reprocessed the RT-PCR reads with MiXCR, giving one entry per CDR3 protein. Found here are about a million distinct CDR3 sequences, roughly 18% of them singletons; the top ten hold about 6%. The specimen was blood, either unsorted or a sorted T cell fraction (not recorded which). The source of these receptors is a human donor who was either an allogeneic HSCT recipient or a stem cell or donor lymphocyte infusion donor (not recorded which). It is not recorded whose cells these are; they may come from a transplant donor.

There are a few counts of this clonotype. V and J are TRBV3-1 and TRBJ2-7; 8 bases are shared with TRBD1. Germline V gene data show CDR1 as LGHDT and CDR2 as YNNKEL (reference sequence). The CDR3 has 14 residues. With 2 bases clipped from V and 3 bases from J, the junction kept 3 bases outside the gene matches. CDR3 loop: CASSQWDRYYEQYF. CDR3 nucleotides: TGTGCCAGCAGCCAATGGGACAGGTACTACGAGCAGTACTTC.

This clonotype was observed a few times. The V and J genes are TRBV4-1 and TRBJ2-1, with 8 nucleotides matching TRBD2. The CDR3 is made up of 19 amino acids. Germline V gives CDR1 MGHRA, CDR2 YSYEKL. The ends lost 4 bases at V and 2 bases at J; junction bases unmatched: 16. The CDR3 loop is CASSPYRLARHRTYNEQFF. Here the CDR3 DNA reads TGCGCCAGCAGCCCTTATAGACTAGCGAGGCACCGAACCTACAATGAGCAGTTCTTC.

The rearrangement links TRBV4-1 to TRBJ1-2; the match to TRBD1 covers 12 bases. This CDR3 contains 17 residues. V lost 1 base to trimming and J lost 5 bases; unmatched junction nucleotides: 8. Looked up from germline, CDR1 is MGHRA and CDR2 is YSYEKL. The CDR3: CASSQGDRGRPTYGYTF. CDR3 in DNA: TGCGCCAGCAGCCAAGGGGACAGGGGGCGACCAACATATGGCTACACCTTC.

The CDR3 DNA is TGTGCCAGCAGCACCGGGCGGGGTGAGCAGTACTTC. Amino acid sequence: CASSTGRGEQYF. The rearrangement joins TRBV7-6 to TRBJ2-7; D perhaps matches TRBD2 (6 bases). V was shortened by 5 bases and J by 7 bases, with 12 bases between the two germline ends. The V gene's germline CDR1 is SGHVS and CDR2 FNYEAQ. The CDR3 runs 12 residues. The full variable domain, rest sourced from reference TRBV7-6 and TRBJ2-7, is GAGVSQSPRYKVTKRGQDVALRCDPISGHVSLYWYRQALGQGPEFLTYFNYEAQQDKSGLPNDRFSAERPEGSISTLTIQRTEQRDSAMYRCASSTGRGEQYFGPGTRLTVT.

The chain links TRBV27 to TRBJ1-6; D gene ambiguous. V lost 4 bases and J 7 bases, leaving 14 bases between the germline ends. The germline gives CDR1 MNHEY, CDR2 SMNVEV (reference sequence). The CDR3 is 15 residues long. CDR3 DNA: TGTGCCAGCAGTTCCGAGCAAGGACCAAATTCACCCCTCCACTTT. The encoded protein is CASSSEQGPNSPLHF.

This clonotype appeared a few times. This chain uses TRBV5-1 with TRBJ2-7; tentative D call: TRBD2 (6 bases). V dropped 5 bases and J dropped 7 bases, with 13 bases sitting between them. The CDR3 spans 12 residues. The germline gives CDR1 SGHRS, CDR2 YFSETQ. The CDR3: CASRSGDPEQYF. The CDR3 DNA reads as TGCGCCAGCAGATCGGGGGACCCAGAGCAGTACTTC.

This sequence joins TRBV9 and TRBJ1-1; the match to TRBD1 covers 11 bases. CDR1 and CDR2 (germline): SGDLS, YYNGEE. The ends lost 0 bases at V and 6 bases at J; junction bases unmatched: 7. The CDR3 runs to 16 residues. The CDR3 region is CASSVGTGGLTAEAFF. The CDR3 coding sequence is TGTGCCAGCAGCGTAGGGACAGGGGGCTTAACCGCTGAAGCTTTCTTT.

This clonotype occurred a few times. The chain couples TRBV10-3 to TRBJ2-1; D may be TRBD1 (5 bases). Per the germline V gene, CDR1 is ENHRY and CDR2 is SYGVKD. The CDR3 length is 13 residues. Trimming took 4 bases from V and 8 from J, leaving 12 bases between them. Here the CDR3 reads CAISGRVSDEQFF. CDR3 sequence (DNA): TGTGCCATCAGTGGCAGGGTTTCGGATGAGCAGTTCTTC.

The chain is built from TRBV5-6 and TRBJ2-7; the D is unclear. The CDR3 runs 13 residues. The V and J ends lost 0 bases and 5 bases respectively, with 9 bases between them. Germline V gives CDR1 SGHDT, CDR2 YYEEEE. CDR3 bases: TGTGCCAGCAGCTTGGTGAGGCACGACGAGCAGTACTTC. It codes for CASSLVRHDEQYF.

The table lists this clonotype with a few counts. V gene TRBV9 combines with J gene TRBJ1-3; D is perhaps TRBD1 (6 bases). The germline CDR1 and CDR2 sequences are SGDLS and YYNGEE. The V end was cut by 1 base, the J end by 3 bases, with 14 bases between. The CDR3 consists of 16 residues. The CDR3 DNA reads TGTGCCAGCAGCGTAACCGGGACACCACATGGAAACACCATATATTTT. Encoded protein: CASSVTGTPHGNTIYF.

This clonotype has more than one count but fewer than ten. The CDR3: CAISPDNDGYTF. The CDR3 nucleotides are TGTGCCATCAGTCCCGATAATGATGGCTACACCTTC. The J gene is TRBJ1-2, the V gene TRBV10-3; D call uncertain. Germline-derived CDR1 and CDR2 are ENHRY and SYGVKD. V lost 5 bases and J lost 6, with 10 bases in between. The CDR3 extends over 12 amino acids.

The chain couples TRBV6-2 or TRBV6-3 to TRBJ2-7; 15 bases line up with TRBD2. V lost 5 bases and J lost 0; bases outside the gene matches: 8. CDR1 MNHEY and CDR2 SVGEGT come from the germline V gene. The CDR3 consists of 18 residues. In DNA form, the CDR3 reads TGTGCCAGCAGTAAGGGGACTAGCGGGAGGATACACTCCTACGAGCAGTACTTC. It specifies CASSKGTSGRIHSYEQYF.

This clonotype has a handful of counts. The V and J genes are TRBV7-3 and TRBJ1-2, with TRBD1 matching over 8 bases. V lost 5 bases, J lost 5 bases, and 4 bases stayed unmatched. Per the germline V gene, CDR1 is SGHTA and CDR2 is FQGTGA. The CDR3 spans 13 residues. CDR3 sequence: CASSADRGYGYTF. The CDR3, as DNA: TGTGCCAGCAGCGCCGACAGGGGATATGGCTACACCTTC. The full variable domain, rest sourced from reference TRBV7-3 and TRBJ1-2, is GAGVSQTPSNKVTEKGKYVELRCDPISGHTALYWYRQSLGQGPEFLIYFQGTGAADDSGLPNDRFFAVRPEGSVSTLKIQRTERGDSAVYLCASSADRGYGYTFGSGTRLTVV.

This clonotype has a handful of counts. The V and J genes are TRBV9 and TRBJ2-1; D may be TRBD1 (6 bases). The CDR3 runs 12 residues. With 6 bases removed from V and 4 bases from J, the gap between germline ends came to 8 bases. Germline loops: CDR1 SGDLS, CDR2 YYNGEE. The DNA for the CDR3 is TGTGCCAGCAAGGGGGATTACAATGAGCAGTTCTTC. This sequence encodes CASKGDYNEQFF.

In this sample, this clonotype turned up a few times. V and J are TRBV12-3 or TRBV12-4 and TRBJ2-7, with 8 bases identical to TRBD2. J gave up 5 bases and V 11 bases, and 14 bases lay outside the gene matches. This CDR3 is 14 amino acids long. CDR3: CACLAGGTRDEQYF. The CDR3 DNA is TGTGCCTGCCTGGCGGGGGGAACTCGGGACGAGCAGTACTTC.

This clonotype was seen a few times. This sequence joins TRBV3-1 and TRBJ2-1; TRBD2 aligns across 12 bases. The CDR3 loop spans 17 amino acids. From germline, CDR1 is LGHDT and CDR2 YNNKEL (reference sequence). V shed 2 bases, J shed 8 bases, and the junction held 10 bases outside the gene matches. CDR3 in amino acids: CASSQIARTSGVYEQFF. The DNA of the CDR3 is TGTGCCAGCAGCCAAATAGCGAGGACTAGCGGGGTCTATGAGCAGTTCTTC.

V usage is TRBV7-9 and J usage is TRBJ2-2; a possible D gene is TRBD2 (5 bases). The CDR3 consists of 16 residues. V lost 5 bases, J lost 4 bases, and 17 bases lay in between. Germline CDR1 is SEHNR and CDR2 is FQNEAQ (reference sequence). The CDR3 DNA follows: TGTGCCAGCAGCCCACCCGGACTTCGGGGCACCGGGGAGCTGTTTTTT. Translated: CASSPPGLRGTGELFF.

This clonotype was seen ten or more times. The chain links TRBV20-1 to TRBJ2-5; D call uncertain. The ends were cut back, 4 bases at V and 2 bases at J, with 11 bases in the middle. Germline V gene lookup returns CDR1 DFQATT and CDR2 SNEGSKA (reference sequence). The CDR3 has 13 residues. Here the CDR3 reads CSATIPKQETQYF. The CDR3 DNA follows: TGCAGTGCTACCATCCCAAAGCAAGAGACCCAGTACTTC.

The CDR3, as DNA: TGTGCCAGCAGCTTAGAGACGGGAGCCAAAAACATTCAGTACTTC. Its translation: CASSLETGAKNIQYF. J is TRBJ2-4 and V is TRBV11-2; D is undetermined. Looked up from germline, CDR1 is SGHAT and CDR2 is FQNNGV. The CDR3 length is 15 residues. V was clipped by 0 bases and J by 0 bases, with 6 bases between them.

This clonotype showed up just a few times. This chain links TRBV6-1 with TRBJ2-2; 7 bases are shared with TRBD1. Germline values: CDR1 MNHNS, CDR2 SASEGT. CDR3 length: 16 residues. V shed 6 bases, J shed 5 bases, and the junction held 12 bases outside the gene matches. CDR3 DNA: TGTGCCAGCAGCCCAATGGTAGGGGGCGTTACCGGGGAGCTGTTTTTT. It translates to CASSPMVGGVTGELFF.

The V and J genes are TRBV9 and TRBJ2-7, with D perhaps TRBD2 (6 bases). Trimming pared 0 bases from V and 2 bases from J, leaving 9 bases between. The CDR3 runs to 14 residues. Germline values: CDR1 SGDLS, CDR2 YYNGEE. This CDR3 reads CASSVAGAAYEQYF. The CDR3 DNA follows: TGTGCCAGCAGCGTAGCGGGAGCCGCCTACGAGCAGTACTTC.

The chain links TRBV4-1 to TRBJ1-1; no firm D call. Germline CDR1 reads MGHRA; CDR2 reads YSYEKL. V was cut by 1 base and J by 8 bases, with 20 bases left in between. The CDR3 runs 16 residues. The CDR3: CASSQAPVPGNREAFF. The CDR3 DNA is TGCGCCAGCAGCCAAGCCCCCGTGCCGGGCAACCGAGAAGCTTTCTTT.

The chain uses TRBV7-3 and TRBJ1-2; D unclear. This CDR3 contains 13 residues. Germline V lookup: CDR1 SGHTA, CDR2 FQGTGA. Trimming took off 2 bases at V and 8 bases at J, with 12 bases between the two ends. Here the CDR3 DNA reads TGTGCCAGCAGCTTAGAGGCCAGAAAAGGCTACACCTTC. It codes for CASSLEARKGYTF. Looking up the rest from reference TRBV7-3 and TRBJ1-2 gives the full variable domain: GAGVSQTPSNKVTEKGKYVELRCDPISGHTALYWYRQSLGQGPEFLIYFQGTGAADDSGLPNDRFFAVRPEGSVSTLKIQRTERGDSAVYLCASSLEARKGYTFGSGTRLTVV.

The gene calls are TRBV20-1 and TRBJ2-7; perhaps D is TRBD1 or TRBD2 (5 bases each). V lost 3 bases, J lost 7 bases, and 19 bases lay in between. Germline CDR1 reads DFQATT; CDR2 reads SNEGSKA (reference sequence). The CDR3 consists of 14 residues. The CDR3 loop reads CSASPPQGVGEQYF. DNA for the CDR3: TGCAGTGCTAGCCCCCCCCAGGGAGTAGGGGAGCAGTACTTC.

This clonotype was counted at least ten times. This chain links TRBV25-1 with TRBJ2-1; D is tentatively TRBD1 or TRBD2 (6 bases each). Trimming pared 3 bases from V and 2 bases from J, leaving 11 bases between. The CDR3 totals 15 residues. The germline V gene has CDR1 MGHDK and CDR2 SYGVNS. CDR3 nucleotide sequence: TGTGCCAGCAGTGAGGTAGGGGGGACCTACAATGAGCAGTTCTTC. This translates into CASSEVGGTYNEQFF.